These 23 T cell receptor beta chains were all obtained from the same sample, sequenced in a study of blood T cell repertoires in COVID-19. Profiled with immunoSEQ multiplex PCR; TCRdb holds only in-frame clones, not every one. The profile shows 300,000 to 400,000 clones, roughly 85% of them singletons. The sequenced sample consisted of PBMCs or T cells enriched from blood (not recorded which). The receptors come from a woman aged 25 to 39 who had been exposed to COVID-19.

The chain combines TRBV30 with TRBJ1-4, with 8 bases aligning to TRBD1. Germline CDR1 GTSNPN, CDR2 SVGIG (reference sequence). Trimming at V came to 5 bases and at J to 8 bases, leaving 7 bases not matched to a gene. The CDR3 is 13 residues long. CDR3 protein: CAWERRQGEKLFF. CDR3 DNA sequence: TGTGCCTGGGAGAGGAGACAGGGGGAAAAACTGTTTTTT.

This chain connects TRBV30 to TRBJ2-1; possibly TRBD2 for D (6 bases). Trimming shortened V by 5 bases and J by 10 bases, and 15 bases separated the two germline ends. The CDR3 covers 12 residues. Germline CDR1 GTSNPN, CDR2 SVGIG (reference sequence). CDR3: CAWGTSFMEQFF. For the CDR3, the DNA is TGTGCCTGGGGCACTAGCTTTATGGAGCAGTTCTTC.

This clone was seen more than once but under ten times. The chain recombines TRBV7-9 with TRBJ1-6, with D unclear. This CDR3 region has 16 residues. CDR1 and CDR2 (germline): SEHNR, FQNEAQ (reference sequence). V was pared by 3 bases and J by 7 bases, with 16 bases between. CDR3 loop: CASSFIVGRINSPLHF. The CDR3 region has the DNA TGTGCCAGCAGCTTTATTGTCGGGAGAATAAATTCACCCCTCCACTTT.

This clone was seen once. This chain uses TRBV24-1 with TRBJ2-2, with 9 bases matching TRBD2. Germline V gives CDR1 KGHDR, CDR2 SFDVKD. J was trimmed by 5 bases and V by 1 base; bases with no gene match: 7. CDR3 length: 17 amino acids. The CDR3 DNA reads TGTGCCACCAGTGATTTAGCGGGGGGCCACCCGACCGGGGAGCTGTTTTTT. This encodes CATSDLAGGHPTGELFF.

V is TRBV12-5 and J is TRBJ2-6; weak D call: TRBD1 (6 bases). This CDR3 has 15 amino acids. From germline, CDR1 is LGHNT and CDR2 FRNRAP. V lost 7 bases and J 0 bases, leaving 10 bases between the germline ends. This CDR3 reads CASARGGSGANVLTF. In DNA, the CDR3 is TGTGCTAGTGCGAGAGGGGGCTCTGGGGCCAACGTCCTGACTTTC.

This clone appeared a few times. The J gene is TRBJ2-1, the V gene TRBV15; 11 bases fit TRBD2. This CDR3 has 14 residues. V lost 0 bases and J lost 13; bases outside the gene matches: 5. The germline V gene has CDR1 LNHNV and CDR2 YYDKDF (reference sequence). DNA of the CDR3: TGTGCCACCAGCAGAGAGCTAGCGGGAGGAGGACAGTTCTTC. Its protein product is CATSRELAGGGQFF.

This clone has more than one count but fewer than ten. The chain carries TRBV6-5 and TRBJ1-2; D is uncertain. The germline gives CDR1 MNHEY, CDR2 SVGAGI. The CDR3 extends over 13 amino acids. Trimming shortened V by 4 bases and J by 8 bases, and 14 bases separated the two germline ends. CDR3 loop: CASSSDIAGGYTF. As DNA, the CDR3 is TGTGCCAGCAGTTCCGACATCGCGGGCGGCTACACCTTC.

This chain joins TRBV2 and TRBJ2-1; 12 bases fit TRBD2. The CDR3 is made up of 15 amino acids. Germline CDR1 SNHLY, CDR2 FYNNEI. After removal of 6 bases from V and 5 bases from J, the junction contained 5 bases not matched to a gene. The CDR3, as DNA: TGTGCCAGCAGCTTGACTAGCGGGGGAAACAATGAGCAGTTCTTC. This sequence encodes CASSLTSGGNNEQFF.

The chain carries TRBV27 and TRBJ2-5; 7 bases agree with TRBD2. The length of the CDR3 is 15 residues. Germline CDR1 MNHEY, CDR2 SMNVEV (reference sequence). Trimming took 4 bases from V and 5 from J; bases not matched to a gene: 10. The CDR3 region is CASSYGSSGVETQYF. The CDR3 DNA follows: TGTGCCAGCAGTTACGGTTCCAGCGGGGTCGAGACCCAGTACTTC.

This clone was seen a handful of times. The chain employs TRBV9 and TRBJ2-7; the D gene is possibly TRBD2 (6 bases). The CDR3 spans 15 residues. V dropped 3 bases and J dropped 0 bases, with 13 bases sitting between them. In germline, CDR1 is SGDLS, CDR2 YYNGEE. The CDR3 DNA reads as TGTGCCAGCAGCGCCCGGGACTTCCCCTCCTACGAGCAGTACTTC. This translates into CASSARDFPSYEQYF.

The gene calls are TRBV28 and TRBJ2-7; 8 nucleotides match TRBD2. The V and J ends lost 1 base and 5 bases, in that order; junction bases with no gene match: 10. The CDR3 covers 16 residues. Germline CDR1 is MDHEN and CDR2 is SYDVKM. Here the CDR3 reads CASSLSAAGAAHEQYF. CDR3 nucleotide sequence: TGTGCCAGCAGTTTATCCGCAGCGGGAGCGGCCCACGAGCAGTACTTC.

The chain links TRBV12-3 or TRBV12-4 to TRBJ2-3, with D possibly TRBD2 on 5 matching bases. The CDR3 runs 13 residues. V was cut by 8 bases and J by 5 bases, with 14 bases left in between. CDR3: CASRGLALDTQYF. CDR3 nucleotide sequence: TGTGCCAGCCGCGGACTCGCGCTAGATACGCAGTATTTT.

The J gene is TRBJ2-2, the V gene TRBV7-3; D might be TRBD2 (5 bases). V was trimmed by 8 bases and J by 0 bases, leaving 16 bases between them. This CDR3 has 16 amino acids. From germline, CDR1 is SGHTA and CDR2 FQGTGA. The CDR3 region has the DNA TGTGCCAGCGGTATGTTGAGGGCCTCGAACACCGGGGAGCTGTTTTTT. Protein: CASGMLRASNTGELFF.

The CDR3 is CASSLSGGLSSYEQYF. Here the CDR3 DNA reads TGTGCCAGCAGCCTCAGTGGCGGTCTGAGCTCCTACGAGCAGTACTTC. The chain couples TRBV5-5 to TRBJ2-7; D gene uncertain. The germline V and J ends were trimmed by 4 bases and 0 bases, with 17 bases remaining between them. CDR3 length: 16 amino acids. Germline V gives CDR1 SGHKS, CDR2 YYEKEE (reference sequence).

This clone was detected once. One end of the junction is discordant with germline, which a read error may explain. The chain is built from TRBV28 and TRBJ1-2, with 9 bases identical to TRBD1. This CDR3 is 13 amino acids long. Germline V gene data show CDR1 as MDHEN and CDR2 as SYDVKM. The CDR3 nucleotides read TGTGCCAGCAGTTTTGGGACAGGGTTTGGCCACACCTTC. Protein: CASSFGTGFGHTF.

The V gene is TRBV18, the J gene TRBJ1-1, with D perhaps matching TRBD1 (6 bases). From germline, CDR1 is KGHSH and CDR2 LQKENI. Trimming took 3 bases from V and 6 from J, leaving 29 bases between them. The CDR3 is 19 amino acids. CDR3 sequence (DNA): TGTGCCAGCTCACCCATCGAAGGATTCACAGGGAGTCCGAAGGCTGAAGCTTTCTTT. It specifies CASSPIEGFTGSPKAEAFF.

This clone was seen just once. The CDR3 coding sequence is TGTGCCAGCAGTAATTGGGACAGGGGTATGGATGGCTACACCTTC. Its protein is CASSNWDRGMDGYTF. The chain recombines TRBV6-5 with TRBJ1-2; 10 positions match TRBD1. CDR1 is MNHEY and CDR2 is SVGAGI in the germline V gene. Trimming took 5 bases from V and 6 from J; bases not matched to a gene: 9. The CDR3 runs 15 residues.

This chain joins TRBV28 and TRBJ1-6, with D perhaps TRBD1 (5 bases). Germline V gene lookup returns CDR1 MDHEN and CDR2 SYDVKM. V was cut by 3 bases and J by 0 bases, with 6 bases left in between. The CDR3 covers 15 residues. This chain's CDR3 is CASSFQGSYNSPLHF. CDR3 in DNA: TGTGCCAGCAGTTTTCAGGGCTCCTATAATTCACCCCTCCACTTT.

V and J are TRBV5-8 and TRBJ2-1; D unclear. Germline lookup yields CDR1 SGHTS and CDR2 YDEGEE. This CDR3 comprises 12 residues. V shed 5 bases and J shed 9 bases, with 12 bases lying between them. This CDR3 reads CASRILGTEQFF. CDR3 DNA: TGTGCCAGCAGAATCTTGGGCACTGAGCAGTTCTTC.

This clone was observed a handful of times. V usage is TRBV6-5 and J usage is TRBJ1-1; 7 nucleotides match TRBD1. The CDR3 has 13 residues. The germline gives CDR1 MNHEY, CDR2 SVGAGI. J was trimmed by 5 bases and V by 6 bases; bases with no gene match: 6. The CDR3 DNA reads as TGTGCCAGCAGAACTGCAGGGGGAACTGAAGCTTTCTTT. Its protein is CASRTAGGTEAFF.

V gene TRBV27 combines with J gene TRBJ1-5; tentatively, D is TRBD1 (6 bases). This CDR3 has 17 residues. Between the trimmed V and J ends, which lost 3 bases and 0 bases, there was a span of 15 bases. Germline assignment: CDR1 MNHEY and CDR2 SMNVEV (reference sequence). The CDR3 reads CASSFPSGVLSNQPQHF. CDR3 nucleotide sequence: TGTGCCAGCAGTTTTCCTTCAGGGGTTCTTAGCAATCAGCCCCAGCATTTT.

This clone turned up a few times. The chain employs TRBV5-1 and TRBJ2-3, with 9 nucleotides matching TRBD1. The germline V gene has CDR1 SGHRS and CDR2 YFSETQ. The CDR3 contains 16 residues. Trimming removed 0 bases from V and 11 bases from J; junction bases left unmatched: 13. The DNA for the CDR3 is TGCGCCAGCAGCTTGGGCCTCCGGGACAGGGATAGAGGGCAGTATTTT. Protein product: CASSLGLRDRDRGQYF. Combining the CDR3 with reference TRBV5-1 and TRBJ2-3 gives the whole variable domain KAGVTQTPRYLIKTRGQQVTLSCSPISGHRSVSWYQQTPGQGLQFLFEYFSETQRNKGNFPGRFSGRQFSNSRSEMNVSTLELGDSALYLCASSLGLRDRDRGQYFGPGTRLTVL.

CDR3 sequence (DNA): TGTGCCAGCAGTCCTCCATTGGGAGGAGGGGGCTACACCTTC. It specifies CASSPPLGGGGYTF. V is TRBV28 and J is TRBJ1-2; no definite D call. The germline V gene encodes CDR1 MDHEN and CDR2 SYDVKM. Between the trimmed V and J ends, which lost 5 bases and 8 bases, there was a span of 18 bases. The length of the CDR3 is 14 residues.